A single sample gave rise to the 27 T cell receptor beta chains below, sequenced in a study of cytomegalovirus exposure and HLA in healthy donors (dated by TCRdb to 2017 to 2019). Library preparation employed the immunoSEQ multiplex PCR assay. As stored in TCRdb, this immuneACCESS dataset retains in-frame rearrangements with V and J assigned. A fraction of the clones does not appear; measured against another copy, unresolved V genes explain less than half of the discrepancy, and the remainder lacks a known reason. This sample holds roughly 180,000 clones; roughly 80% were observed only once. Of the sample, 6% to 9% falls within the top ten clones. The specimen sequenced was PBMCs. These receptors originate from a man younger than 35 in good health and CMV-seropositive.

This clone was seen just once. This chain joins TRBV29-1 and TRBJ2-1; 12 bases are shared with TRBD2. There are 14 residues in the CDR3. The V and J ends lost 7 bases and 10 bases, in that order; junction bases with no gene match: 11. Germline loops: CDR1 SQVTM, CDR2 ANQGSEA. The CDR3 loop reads CSGGMGLAGHEQFF. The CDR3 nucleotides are TGCAGCGGAGGAATGGGACTAGCGGGCCACGAGCAGTTCTTC.

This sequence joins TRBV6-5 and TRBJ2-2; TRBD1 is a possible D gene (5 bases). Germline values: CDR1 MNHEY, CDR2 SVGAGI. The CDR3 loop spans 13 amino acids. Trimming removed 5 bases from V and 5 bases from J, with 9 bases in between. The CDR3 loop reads CASSLTETGELFF. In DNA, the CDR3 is TGTGCCAGCAGTCTGACAGAAACCGGGGAGCTGTTTTTT.

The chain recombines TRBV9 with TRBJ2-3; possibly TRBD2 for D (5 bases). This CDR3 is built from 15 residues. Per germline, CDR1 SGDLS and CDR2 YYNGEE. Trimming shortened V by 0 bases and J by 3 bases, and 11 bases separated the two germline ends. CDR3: CASSVGGSGTDTQYF. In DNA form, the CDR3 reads TGTGCCAGCAGCGTAGGTGGCAGCGGAACAGATACGCAGTATTTT.

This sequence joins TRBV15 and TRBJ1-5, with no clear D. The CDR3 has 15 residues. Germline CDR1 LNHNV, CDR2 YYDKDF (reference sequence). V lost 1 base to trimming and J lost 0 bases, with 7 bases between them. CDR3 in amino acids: CATSRVPNSNQPQHF. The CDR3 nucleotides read TGTGCCACCAGCAGAGTTCCCAATAGCAATCAGCCCCAGCATTTT.

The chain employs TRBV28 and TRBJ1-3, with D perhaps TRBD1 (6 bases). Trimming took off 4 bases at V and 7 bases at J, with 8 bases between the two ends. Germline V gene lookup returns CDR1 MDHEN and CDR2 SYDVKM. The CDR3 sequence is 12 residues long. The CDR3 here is CASSSQGNTIYF. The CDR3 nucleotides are TGTGCCAGCAGTTCACAGGGCAACACCATATATTTT.

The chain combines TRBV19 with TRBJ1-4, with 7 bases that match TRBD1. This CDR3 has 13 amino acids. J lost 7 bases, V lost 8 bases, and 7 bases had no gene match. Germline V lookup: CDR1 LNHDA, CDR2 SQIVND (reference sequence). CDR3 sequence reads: CASATGRGEKLFF. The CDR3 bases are TGTGCCAGTGCGACAGGGCGGGGTGAAAAACTGTTTTTT. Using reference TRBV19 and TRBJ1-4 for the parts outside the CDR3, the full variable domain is DGGITQSPKYLFRKEGQNVTLSCEQNLNHDAMYWYRQDPGQGLRLIYYSQIVNDFQKGDIAEGYSVSREKKESFPLTVTSAQKNPTAFYLCASATGRGEKLFFGSGTQLSVL.

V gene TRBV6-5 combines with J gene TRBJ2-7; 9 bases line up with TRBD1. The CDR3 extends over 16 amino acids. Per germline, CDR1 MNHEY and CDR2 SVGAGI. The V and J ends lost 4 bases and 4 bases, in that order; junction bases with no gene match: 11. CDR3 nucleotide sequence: TGTGCCAGCAGTTCACCTTCCCGGGACAGGGTTTACGAGCAGTACTTC. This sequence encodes CASSSPSRDRVYEQYF.

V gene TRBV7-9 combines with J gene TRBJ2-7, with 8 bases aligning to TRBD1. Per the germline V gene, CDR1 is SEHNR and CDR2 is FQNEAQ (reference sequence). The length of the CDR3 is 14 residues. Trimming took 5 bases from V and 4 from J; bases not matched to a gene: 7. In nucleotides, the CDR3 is TGTGCCAGCAGCCTCGGGACAGGAGCTTACGAGCAGTACTTC. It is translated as CASSLGTGAYEQYF.

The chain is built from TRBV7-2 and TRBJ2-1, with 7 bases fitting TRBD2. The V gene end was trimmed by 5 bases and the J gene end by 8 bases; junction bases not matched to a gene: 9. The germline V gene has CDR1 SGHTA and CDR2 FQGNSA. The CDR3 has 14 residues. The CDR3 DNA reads TGTGCCAGCAGCCCACGACCGGGGAGGGATGAGCAGTTCTTC. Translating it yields CASSPRPGRDEQFF.

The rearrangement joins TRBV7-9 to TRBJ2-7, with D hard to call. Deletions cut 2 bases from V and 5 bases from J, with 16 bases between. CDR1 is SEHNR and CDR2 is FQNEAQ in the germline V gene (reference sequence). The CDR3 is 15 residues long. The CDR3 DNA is TGTGCCAGCAGCTTAAGCCGGCTAGAGAGTAACGAGCAGTACTTC. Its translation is CASSLSRLESNEQYF.

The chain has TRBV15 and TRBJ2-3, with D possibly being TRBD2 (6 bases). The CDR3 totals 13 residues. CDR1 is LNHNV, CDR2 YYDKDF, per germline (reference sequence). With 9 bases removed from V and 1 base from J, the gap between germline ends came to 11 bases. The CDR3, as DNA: TGTGCCACGCGGGCTAGCGGCACAGATACGCAGTATTTT. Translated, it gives CATRASGTDTQYF.

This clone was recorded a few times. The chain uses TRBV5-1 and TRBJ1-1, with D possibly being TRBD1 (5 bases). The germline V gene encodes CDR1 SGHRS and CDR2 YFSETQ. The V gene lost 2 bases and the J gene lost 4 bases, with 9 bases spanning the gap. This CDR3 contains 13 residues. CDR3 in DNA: TGCGCCAGCAGCTTCCAGGGAAGCACTGAAGCTTTCTTT. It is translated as CASSFQGSTEAFF.

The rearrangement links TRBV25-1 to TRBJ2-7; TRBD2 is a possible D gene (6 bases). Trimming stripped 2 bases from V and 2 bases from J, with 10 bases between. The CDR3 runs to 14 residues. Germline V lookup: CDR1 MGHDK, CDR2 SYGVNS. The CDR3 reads CASSEVGGTYEQYF. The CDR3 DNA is TGTGCCAGCAGTGAAGTCGGGGGAACCTACGAGCAGTACTTC.

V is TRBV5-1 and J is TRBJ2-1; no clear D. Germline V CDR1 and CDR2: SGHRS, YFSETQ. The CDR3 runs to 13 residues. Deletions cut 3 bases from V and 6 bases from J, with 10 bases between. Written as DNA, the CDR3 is TGCGCCAGCAGCTGGGCATCGCGCAATGAGCAGTTCTTC. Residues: CASSWASRNEQFF.

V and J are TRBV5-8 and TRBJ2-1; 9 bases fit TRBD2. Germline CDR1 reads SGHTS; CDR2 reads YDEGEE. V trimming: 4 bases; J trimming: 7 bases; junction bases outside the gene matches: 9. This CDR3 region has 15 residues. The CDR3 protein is CASSPGTSSRNEQFF. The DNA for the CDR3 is TGTGCCAGCAGCCCAGGGACTAGCTCCAGGAATGAGCAGTTCTTC.

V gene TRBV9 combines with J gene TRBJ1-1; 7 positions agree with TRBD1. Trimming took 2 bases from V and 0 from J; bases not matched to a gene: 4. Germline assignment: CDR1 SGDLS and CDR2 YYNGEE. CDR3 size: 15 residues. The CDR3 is CASSVGTVLNTEAFF. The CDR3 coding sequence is TGTGCCAGCAGCGTGGGGACAGTATTGAACACTGAAGCTTTCTTT.

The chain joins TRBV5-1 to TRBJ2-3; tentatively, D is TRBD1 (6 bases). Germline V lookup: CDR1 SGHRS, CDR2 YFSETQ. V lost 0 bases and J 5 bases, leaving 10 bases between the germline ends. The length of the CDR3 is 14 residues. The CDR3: CASSLGRGGDTQYF. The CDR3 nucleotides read TGCGCCAGCAGCTTGGGCAGGGGCGGAGATACGCAGTATTTT. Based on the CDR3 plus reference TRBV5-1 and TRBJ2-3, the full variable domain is KAGVTQTPRYLIKTRGQQVTLSCSPISGHRSVSWYQQTPGQGLQFLFEYFSETQRNKGNFPGRFSGRQFSNSRSEMNVSTLELGDSALYLCASSLGRGGDTQYFGPGTRLTVL.

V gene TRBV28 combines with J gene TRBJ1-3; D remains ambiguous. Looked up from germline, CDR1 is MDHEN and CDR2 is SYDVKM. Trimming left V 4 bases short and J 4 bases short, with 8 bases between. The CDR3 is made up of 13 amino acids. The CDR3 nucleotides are TGTGCCAGCAGTTCACTCCCAGGAAACACCATATATTTT. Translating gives CASSSLPGNTIYF.

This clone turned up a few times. The CDR3 protein is CASSLDSEGNQPQHF. CDR3 sequence (DNA): TGTGCCAGCAGTTTGGACAGTGAGGGCAATCAGCCCCAGCATTTT. This chain joins TRBV28 and TRBJ1-5; D possibly corresponds to TRBD1 (6 bases). The length of the CDR3 is 15 residues. Trimming took 3 bases from V and 2 from J, leaving 11 bases between them. Germline values: CDR1 MDHEN, CDR2 SYDVKM. Full variable domain (remainder filled in from reference TRBV28 and TRBJ1-5): DVKVTQSSRYLVKRTGEKVFLECVQDMDHENMFWYRQDPGLGLRLIYFSYDVKMKEKGDIPEGYSVSREKKERFSLILESASTNQTSMYLCASSLDSEGNQPQHFGDGTRLSIL.

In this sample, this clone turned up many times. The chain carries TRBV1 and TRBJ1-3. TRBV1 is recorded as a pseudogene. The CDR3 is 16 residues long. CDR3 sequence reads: CTSSQILSFSGNTIYF. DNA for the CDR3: TGCACCAGCAGCCAAATACTATCTTTCTCTGGAAACACCATATATTTT.

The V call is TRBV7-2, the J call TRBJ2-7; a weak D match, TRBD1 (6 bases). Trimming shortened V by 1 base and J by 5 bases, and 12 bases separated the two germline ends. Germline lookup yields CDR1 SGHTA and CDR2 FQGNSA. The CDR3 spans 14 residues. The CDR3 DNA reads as TGTGCCAGCAGCTTAGGGGGGCCTGGCCACGAGCAGTACTTC. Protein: CASSLGGPGHEQYF. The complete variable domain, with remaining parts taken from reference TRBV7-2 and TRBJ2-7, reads GAGVSQSPSNKVTEKGKDVELRCDPISGHTALYWYRQSLGQGLEFLIYFQGNSAPDKSGLPSDRFSAERTGGSVSTLTIQRTQQEDSAVYLCASSLGGPGHEQYFGPGTRLTVT.

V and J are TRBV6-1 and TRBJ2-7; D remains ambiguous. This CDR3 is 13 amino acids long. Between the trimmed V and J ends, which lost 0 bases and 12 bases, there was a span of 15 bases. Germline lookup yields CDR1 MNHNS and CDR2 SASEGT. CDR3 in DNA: TGTGCCAGCAGTGAAGCGCCCCGCCCGGTACGGTACTTC. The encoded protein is CASSEAPRPVRYF.

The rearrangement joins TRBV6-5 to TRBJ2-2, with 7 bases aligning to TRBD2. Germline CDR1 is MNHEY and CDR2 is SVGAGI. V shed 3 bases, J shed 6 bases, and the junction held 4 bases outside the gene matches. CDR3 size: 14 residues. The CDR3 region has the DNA TGTGCCAGCAGTTATGCGGGAGTCCCCGGGGAGCTGTTTTTT. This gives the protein CASSYAGVPGELFF.

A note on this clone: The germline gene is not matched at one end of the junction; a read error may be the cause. This CDR3 is CASSPRDSIPRRIF. The DNA for the CDR3 is TGTGCCAGCAGCCCACGGGACAGCATCCCCAGGAGGATCTTT. This chain connects TRBV5-6 to TRBJ1-1; 7 bases match TRBD1. Germline V gene sequence: CDR1 SGHDT, CDR2 YYEEEE. The CDR3 contains 14 residues. Looking up the rest from reference TRBV5-6 and TRBJ1-1 gives the full variable domain: DAGVTQSPTHLIKTRGQQVTLRCSPKSGHDTVSWYQQALGQGPQFIFQYYEEEERQRGNFPDRFSGHQFPNYSSELNVNALLLGDSALYLCASSPRDSIPRRIFGQGTRLTVV.

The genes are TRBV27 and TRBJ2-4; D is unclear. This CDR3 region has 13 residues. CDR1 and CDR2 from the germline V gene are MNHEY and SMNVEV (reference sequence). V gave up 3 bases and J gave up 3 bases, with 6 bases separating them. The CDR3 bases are TGTGCCAGCAGTTTGCCCAGCAAAAACATTCAGTACTTC. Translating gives CASSLPSKNIQYF.

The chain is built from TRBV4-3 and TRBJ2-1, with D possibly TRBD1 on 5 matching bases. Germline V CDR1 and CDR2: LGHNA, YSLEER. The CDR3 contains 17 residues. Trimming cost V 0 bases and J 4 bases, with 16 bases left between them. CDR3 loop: CASSQDIGAEPYNEQFF. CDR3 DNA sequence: TGCGCCAGCAGCCAAGATATTGGGGCGGAACCTTACAATGAGCAGTTCTTC.

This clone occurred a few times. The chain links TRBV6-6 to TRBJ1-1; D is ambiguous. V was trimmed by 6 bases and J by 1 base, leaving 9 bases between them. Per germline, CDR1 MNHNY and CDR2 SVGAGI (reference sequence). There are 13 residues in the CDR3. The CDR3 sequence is CASSPGENTEAFF. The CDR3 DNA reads TGTGCCAGCAGCCCGGGAGAGAACACTGAAGCTTTCTTT.